This T cell receptor (beta chain) was profiled in a study of blood T cell repertoires in COVID-19. As for the study in general: Samples of COVID-19 (acute and convalescent) were obtained from the United States, Italy and Spain. PBMCs, B-cell-depleted T cells, or T cells were the source of the cDNA or gDNA that made up the material.

Profiling relied on immunoSEQ multiplex PCR, and the TCRdb table lists in-frame clones only, not all of them. The data contain fewer than 600,000 clones, approximately 87% of them singletons. Clinical histories supplied by participants themselves formed the basis of cohort assignment. Recovered Cohort 3 donors showed two negative PCRs, clearance, or symptom resolution. Germline CDR1 SGHRS, CDR2 YFSETQ. The CDR3 contains 15 residues. J gave up 4 bases and V 6 bases, and 7 bases lay outside the gene matches. This receptor was obtained from a woman aged 40 to 50 who had recovered from COVID-19. This sequence joins TRBV5-1 and TRBJ2-1; 10 bases line up with TRBD2. The material sequenced was PBMCs or T cells enriched from blood (not recorded which). The CDR3 region has the DNA TGCGCCAGCAAGAGAGGGACTAGCGTATACAATGAGCAGTTCTTC. This sequence encodes CASKRGTSVYNEQFF. The whole variable domain, remainder taken from reference TRBV5-1 and TRBJ2-1, is KAGVTQTPRYLIKTRGQQVTLSCSPISGHRSVSWYQQTPGQGLQFLFEYFSETQRNKGNFPGRFSGRQFSNSRSEMNVSTLELGDSALYLCASKRGTSVYNEQFFGPGTRLTVL.